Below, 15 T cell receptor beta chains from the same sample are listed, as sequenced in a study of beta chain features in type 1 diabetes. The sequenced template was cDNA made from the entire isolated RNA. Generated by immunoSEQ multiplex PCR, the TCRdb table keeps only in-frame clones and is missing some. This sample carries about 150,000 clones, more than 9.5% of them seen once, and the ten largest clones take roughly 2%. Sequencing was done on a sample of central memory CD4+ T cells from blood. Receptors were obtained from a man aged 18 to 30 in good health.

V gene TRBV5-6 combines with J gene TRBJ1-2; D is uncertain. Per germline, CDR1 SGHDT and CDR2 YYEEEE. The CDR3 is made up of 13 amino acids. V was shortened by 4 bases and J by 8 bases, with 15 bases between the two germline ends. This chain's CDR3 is CASSESHRIGYTF. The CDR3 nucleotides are TGTGCCAGCAGCGAATCACACAGAATAGGCTACACCTTC.

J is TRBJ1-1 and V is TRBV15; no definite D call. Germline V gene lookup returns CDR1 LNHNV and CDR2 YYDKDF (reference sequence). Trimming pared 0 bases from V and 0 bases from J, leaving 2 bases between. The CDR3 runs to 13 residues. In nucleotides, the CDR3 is TGTGCCACCAGCAGAGACCTGAACACTGAAGCTTTCTTT. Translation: CATSRDLNTEAFF. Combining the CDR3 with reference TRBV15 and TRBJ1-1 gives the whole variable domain DAMVIQNPRYQVTQFGKPVTLSCSQTLNHNVMYWYQQKSSQAPKLLFHYYDKDFNNEADTPDNFQSRRPNTSFCFLDIRSPGLGDTAMYLCATSRDLNTEAFFGQGTRLTVV.

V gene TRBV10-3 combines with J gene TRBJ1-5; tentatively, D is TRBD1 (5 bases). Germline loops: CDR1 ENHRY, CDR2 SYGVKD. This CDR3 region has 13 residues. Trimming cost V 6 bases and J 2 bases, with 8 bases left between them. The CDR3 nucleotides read TGTGCCATCAGCAGGGATGGCAATCAGCCCCAGCATTTT. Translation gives CAISRDGNQPQHF.

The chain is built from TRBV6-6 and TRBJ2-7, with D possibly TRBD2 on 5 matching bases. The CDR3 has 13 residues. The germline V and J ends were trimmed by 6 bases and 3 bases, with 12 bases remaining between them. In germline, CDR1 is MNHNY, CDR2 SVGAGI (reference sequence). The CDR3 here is CASSPGSNYEQYF. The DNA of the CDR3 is TGTGCCAGCAGCCCTGGGAGCAACTACGAGCAGTACTTC.

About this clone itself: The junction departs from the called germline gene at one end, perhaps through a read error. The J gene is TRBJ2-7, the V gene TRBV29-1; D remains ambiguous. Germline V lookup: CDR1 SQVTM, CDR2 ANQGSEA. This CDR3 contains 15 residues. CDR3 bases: TGCAGCGTTAGGCAGAGCAGTCTTCCCTCCTCCGAGCAGTACTTC. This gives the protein CSVRQSSLPSSEQYF.

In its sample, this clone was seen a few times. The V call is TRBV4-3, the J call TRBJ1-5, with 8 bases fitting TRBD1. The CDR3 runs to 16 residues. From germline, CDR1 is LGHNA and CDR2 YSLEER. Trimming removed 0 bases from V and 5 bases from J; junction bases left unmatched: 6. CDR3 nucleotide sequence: TGCGCCAGCAGCCAAGATTTGACAGGGGTTTATCAGCCCCAGCATTTT. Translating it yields CASSQDLTGVYQPQHF.

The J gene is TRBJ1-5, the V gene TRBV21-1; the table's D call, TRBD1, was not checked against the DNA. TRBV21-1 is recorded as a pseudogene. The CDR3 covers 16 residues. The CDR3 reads CASSPRPGHRSQPQHF. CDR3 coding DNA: TGTGCCAGCAGCCCCCGCCCGGGACACCGCTCTCAGCCCCAGCATTTT.

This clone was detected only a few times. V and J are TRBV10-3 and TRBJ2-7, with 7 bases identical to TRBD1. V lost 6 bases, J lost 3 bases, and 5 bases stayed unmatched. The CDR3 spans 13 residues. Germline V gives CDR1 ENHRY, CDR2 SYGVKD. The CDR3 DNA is TGTGCCATCAGAGGGACAGACTACTACGAGCAGTACTTC. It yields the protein CAIRGTDYYEQYF.

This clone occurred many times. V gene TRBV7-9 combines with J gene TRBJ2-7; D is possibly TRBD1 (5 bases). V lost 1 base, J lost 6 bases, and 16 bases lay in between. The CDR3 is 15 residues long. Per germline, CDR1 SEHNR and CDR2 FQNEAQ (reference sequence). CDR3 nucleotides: TGTGCCAGCAGCTTAGGGGGCGACCGCAGGGTCGAGCAGTACTTC. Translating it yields CASSLGGDRRVEQYF.

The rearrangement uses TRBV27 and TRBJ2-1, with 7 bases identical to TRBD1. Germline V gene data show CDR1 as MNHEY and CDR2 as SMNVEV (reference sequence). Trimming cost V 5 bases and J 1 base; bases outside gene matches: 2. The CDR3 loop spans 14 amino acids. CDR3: CASSGTESYNEQFF. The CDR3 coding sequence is TGTGCCAGCAGTGGGACAGAGTCCTACAATGAGCAGTTCTTC.

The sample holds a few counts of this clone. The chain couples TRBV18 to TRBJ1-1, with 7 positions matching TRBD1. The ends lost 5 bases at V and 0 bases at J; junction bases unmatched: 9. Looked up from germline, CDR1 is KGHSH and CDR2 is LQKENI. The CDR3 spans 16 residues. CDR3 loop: CASSFADRVLNTEAFF. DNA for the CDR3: TGTGCCAGCTCATTCGCAGACAGGGTCTTGAACACTGAAGCTTTCTTT.

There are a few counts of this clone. CDR3 in amino acids: CASSQNGQGDNQPQHF. The CDR3 DNA is TGTGCCAGCAGCCAAAATGGCCAGGGGGACAATCAGCCCCAGCATTTT. J is TRBJ1-5 and V is TRBV4-2; TRBD1 aligns across 7 bases. The ends lost 2 bases at V and 3 bases at J; junction bases unmatched: 7. Looked up from germline, CDR1 is LGHNA and CDR2 is YNFKEQ. There are 16 residues in the CDR3.

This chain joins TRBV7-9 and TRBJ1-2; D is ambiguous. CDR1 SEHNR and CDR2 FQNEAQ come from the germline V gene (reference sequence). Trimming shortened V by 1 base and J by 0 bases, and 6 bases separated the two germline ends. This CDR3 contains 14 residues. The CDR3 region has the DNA TGTGCCAGCAGCTTAGGAGGGTCTAACTATGGCTACACCTTC. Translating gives CASSLGGSNYGYTF. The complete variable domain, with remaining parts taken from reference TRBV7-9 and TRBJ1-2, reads DTGVSQNPRHKITKRGQNVTFRCDPISEHNRLYWYRQTLGQGPEFLTYFQNEAQLEKSRLLSDRFSAERPKGSFSTLEIQRTEQGDSAMYLCASSLGGSNYGYTFGSGTRLTVV.

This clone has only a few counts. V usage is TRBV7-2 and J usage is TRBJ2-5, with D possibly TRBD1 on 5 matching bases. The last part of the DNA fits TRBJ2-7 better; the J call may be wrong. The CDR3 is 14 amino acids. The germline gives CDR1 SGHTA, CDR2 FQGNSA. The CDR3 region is CASSAPGWGYEQYF. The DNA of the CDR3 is TGTGCCAGCAGCGCCCCAGGGTGGGGCTACGAGCAGTACTTC.

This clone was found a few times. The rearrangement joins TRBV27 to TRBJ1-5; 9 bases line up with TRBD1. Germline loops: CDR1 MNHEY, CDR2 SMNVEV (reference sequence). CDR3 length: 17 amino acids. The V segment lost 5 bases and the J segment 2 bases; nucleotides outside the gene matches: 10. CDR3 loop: CASSAGQGASRNQPQHF. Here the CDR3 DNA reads TGTGCCAGCAGTGCGGGACAGGGTGCTTCTCGCAATCAGCCCCAGCATTTT.